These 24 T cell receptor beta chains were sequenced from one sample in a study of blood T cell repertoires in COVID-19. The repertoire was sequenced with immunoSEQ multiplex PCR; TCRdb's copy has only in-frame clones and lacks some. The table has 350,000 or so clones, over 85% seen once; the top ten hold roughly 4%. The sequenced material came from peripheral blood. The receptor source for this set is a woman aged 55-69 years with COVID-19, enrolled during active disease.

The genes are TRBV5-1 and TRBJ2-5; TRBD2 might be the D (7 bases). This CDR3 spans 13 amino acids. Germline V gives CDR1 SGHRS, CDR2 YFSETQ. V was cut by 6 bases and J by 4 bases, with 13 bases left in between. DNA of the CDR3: TGCGCCAGCAACTCTAGGGGGGGAGAGACCCAGTACTTC. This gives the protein CASNSRGGETQYF.

The CDR3 sequence: CASSLATGLNQPQHF. The CDR3 DNA sequence: TGTGCCAGCAGCTTAGCGACAGGCCTCAATCAGCCCCAGCATTTT. This chain uses TRBV7-9 with TRBJ1-5, with a weak D call TRBD1 (6 bases). V lost 0 bases to trimming and J lost 3 bases, with 9 bases between them. The germline CDR1 and CDR2 sequences are SEHNR and FQNEAQ (reference sequence). The CDR3 consists of 15 residues. Combining the CDR3 with reference TRBV7-9 and TRBJ1-5 gives the whole variable domain DTGVSQNPRHKITKRGQNVTFRCDPISEHNRLYWYRQTLGQGPEFLTYFQNEAQLEKSRLLSDRFSAERPKGSFSTLEIQRTEQGDSAMYLCASSLATGLNQPQHFGDGTRLSIL.

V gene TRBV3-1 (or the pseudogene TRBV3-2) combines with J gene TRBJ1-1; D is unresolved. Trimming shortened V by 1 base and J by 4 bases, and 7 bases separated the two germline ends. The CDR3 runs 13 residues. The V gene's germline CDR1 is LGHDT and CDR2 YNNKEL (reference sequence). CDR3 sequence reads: CASSQVTVTEAFF. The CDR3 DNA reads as TGTGCCAGCAGCCAAGTTACGGTCACTGAAGCTTTCTTT.

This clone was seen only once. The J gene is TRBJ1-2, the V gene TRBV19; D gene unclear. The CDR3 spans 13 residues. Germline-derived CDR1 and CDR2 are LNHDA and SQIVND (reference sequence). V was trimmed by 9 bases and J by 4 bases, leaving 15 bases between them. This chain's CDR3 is CARRSGCTYGYTF. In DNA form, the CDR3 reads TGTGCCAGGAGGAGCGGCTGCACCTATGGCTACACCTTC.

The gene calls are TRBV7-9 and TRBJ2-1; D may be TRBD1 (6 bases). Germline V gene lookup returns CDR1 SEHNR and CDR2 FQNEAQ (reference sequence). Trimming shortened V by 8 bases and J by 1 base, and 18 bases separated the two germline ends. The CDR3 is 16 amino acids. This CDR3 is CASGLTRGSSYNEQFF. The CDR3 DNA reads TGTGCCAGCGGCCTTACCAGGGGAAGTTCCTACAATGAGCAGTTCTTC. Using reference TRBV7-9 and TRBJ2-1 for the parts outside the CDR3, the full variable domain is DTGVSQNPRHKITKRGQNVTFRCDPISEHNRLYWYRQTLGQGPEFLTYFQNEAQLEKSRLLSDRFSAERPKGSFSTLEIQRTEQGDSAMYLCASGLTRGSSYNEQFFGPGTRLTVL.

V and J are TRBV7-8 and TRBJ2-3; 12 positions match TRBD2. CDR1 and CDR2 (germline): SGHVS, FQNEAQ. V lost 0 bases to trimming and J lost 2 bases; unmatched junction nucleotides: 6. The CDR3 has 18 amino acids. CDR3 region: CASSLAVGLAGITDTQYF. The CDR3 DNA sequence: TGTGCCAGCAGCTTAGCGGTAGGACTAGCGGGGATCACAGATACGCAGTATTTT.

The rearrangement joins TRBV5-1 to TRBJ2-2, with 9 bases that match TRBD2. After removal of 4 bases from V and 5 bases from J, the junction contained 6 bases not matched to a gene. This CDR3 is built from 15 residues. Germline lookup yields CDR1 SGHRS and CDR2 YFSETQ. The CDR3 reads CASSISGGATGELFF. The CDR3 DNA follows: TGCGCCAGCAGCATTAGCGGGGGAGCGACCGGGGAGCTGTTTTTT.

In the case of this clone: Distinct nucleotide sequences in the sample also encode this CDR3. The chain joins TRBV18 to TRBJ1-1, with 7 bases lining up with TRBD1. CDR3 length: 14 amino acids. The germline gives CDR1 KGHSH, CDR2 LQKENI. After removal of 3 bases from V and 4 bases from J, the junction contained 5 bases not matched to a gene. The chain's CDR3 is CASSPDRVGTEAFF. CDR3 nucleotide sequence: TGTGCCAGCTCACCCGACAGGGTCGGCACTGAAGCTTTCTTT.

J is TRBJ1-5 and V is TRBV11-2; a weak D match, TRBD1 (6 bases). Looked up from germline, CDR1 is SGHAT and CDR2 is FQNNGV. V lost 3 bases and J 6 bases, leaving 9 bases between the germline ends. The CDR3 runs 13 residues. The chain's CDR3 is CASSFDRSQPQHF. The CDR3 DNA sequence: TGTGCCAGCAGCTTTGACAGGAGTCAGCCCCAGCATTTT.

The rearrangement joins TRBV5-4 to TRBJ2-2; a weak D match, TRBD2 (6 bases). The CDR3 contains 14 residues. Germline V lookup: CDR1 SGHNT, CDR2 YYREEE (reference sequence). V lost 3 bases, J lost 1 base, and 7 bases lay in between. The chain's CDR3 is CASSSSENTGELFF. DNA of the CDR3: TGTGCCAGCAGCTCTAGCGAGAACACCGGGGAGCTGTTTTTT.

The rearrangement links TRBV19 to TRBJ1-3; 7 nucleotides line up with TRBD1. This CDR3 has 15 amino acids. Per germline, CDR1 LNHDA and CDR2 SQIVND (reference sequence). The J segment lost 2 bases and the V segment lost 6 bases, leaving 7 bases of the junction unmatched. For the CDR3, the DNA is TGTGCCAGTAGGATGCTAGGGGGCACTGGAAACACCATATATTTT. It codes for CASRMLGGTGNTIYF.

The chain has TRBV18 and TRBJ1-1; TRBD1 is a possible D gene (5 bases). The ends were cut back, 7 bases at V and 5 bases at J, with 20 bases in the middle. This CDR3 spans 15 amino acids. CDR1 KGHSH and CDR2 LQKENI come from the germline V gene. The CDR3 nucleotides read TGTGCCAGCTGGACCCCGACAAATCGGGGGACTGAAGCTTTCTTT. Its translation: CASWTPTNRGTEAFF. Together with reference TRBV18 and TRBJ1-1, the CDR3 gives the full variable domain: NAGVMQNPRHLVRRRGQEARLRCSPMKGHSHVYWYRQLPEEGLKFMVYLQKENIIDESGMPKERFSAEFPKEGPSILRIQQVVRGDSAAYFCASWTPTNRGTEAFFGQGTRLTVV.

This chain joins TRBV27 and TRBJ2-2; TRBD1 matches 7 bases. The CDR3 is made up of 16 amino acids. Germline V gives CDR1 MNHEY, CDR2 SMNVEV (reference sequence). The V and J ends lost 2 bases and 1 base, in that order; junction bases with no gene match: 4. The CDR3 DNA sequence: TGTGCCAGCAGTTTAGTGCCAGGGGGGAACACCGGGGAGCTGTTTTTT. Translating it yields CASSLVPGGNTGELFF.

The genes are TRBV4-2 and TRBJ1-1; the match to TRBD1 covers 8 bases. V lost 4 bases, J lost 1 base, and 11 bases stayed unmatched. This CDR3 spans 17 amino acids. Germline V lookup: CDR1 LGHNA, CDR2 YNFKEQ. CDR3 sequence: CASSLLFTGTGNTEAFF. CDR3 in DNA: TGTGCCAGCAGCCTATTGTTTACCGGGACAGGGAACACTGAAGCTTTCTTT.

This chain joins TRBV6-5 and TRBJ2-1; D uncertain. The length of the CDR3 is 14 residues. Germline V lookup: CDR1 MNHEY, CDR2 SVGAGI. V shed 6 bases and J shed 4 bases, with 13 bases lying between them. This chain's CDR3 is CASRTLRRYNEQFF. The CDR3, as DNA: TGTGCCAGCAGGACCCTGAGGAGATACAATGAGCAGTTCTTC.

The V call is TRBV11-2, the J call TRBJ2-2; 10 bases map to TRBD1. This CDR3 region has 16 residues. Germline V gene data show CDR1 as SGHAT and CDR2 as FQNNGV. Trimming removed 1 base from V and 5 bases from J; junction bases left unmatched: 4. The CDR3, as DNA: TGTGCCAGCAGCTTAGGGACAGGGGGGTTTACCGGGGAGCTGTTTTTT. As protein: CASSLGTGGFTGELFF.

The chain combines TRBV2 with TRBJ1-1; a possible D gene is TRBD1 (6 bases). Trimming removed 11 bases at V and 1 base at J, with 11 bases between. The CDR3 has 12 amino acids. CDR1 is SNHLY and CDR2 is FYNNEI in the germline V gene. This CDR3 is CARTDPNTEAFF. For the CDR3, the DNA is TGTGCCCGGACAGATCCGAACACTGAAGCTTTCTTT. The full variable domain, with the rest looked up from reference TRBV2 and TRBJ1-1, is EPEVTQTPSHQVTQMGQEVILRCVPISNHLYFYWYRQILGQKVEFLVSFYNNEISEKSEIFDDQFSVERPDGSNFTLKIRSTKLEDSAMYFCARTDPNTEAFFGQGTRLTVV.

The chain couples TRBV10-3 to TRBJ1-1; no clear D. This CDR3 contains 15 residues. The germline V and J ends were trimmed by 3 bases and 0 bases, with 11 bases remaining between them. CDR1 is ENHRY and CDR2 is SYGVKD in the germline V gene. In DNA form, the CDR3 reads TGTGCCATCAGTGATGCTGGGAGGGTGAACACTGAAGCTTTCTTT. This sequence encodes CAISDAGRVNTEAFF.

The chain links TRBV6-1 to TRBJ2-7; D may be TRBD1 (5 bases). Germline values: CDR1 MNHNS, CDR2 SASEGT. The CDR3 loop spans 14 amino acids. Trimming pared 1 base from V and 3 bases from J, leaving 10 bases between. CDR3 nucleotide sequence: TGTGCCAGCAGTGAAGTTTCAGGGAACTACGAGCAGTACTTC. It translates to CASSEVSGNYEQYF.

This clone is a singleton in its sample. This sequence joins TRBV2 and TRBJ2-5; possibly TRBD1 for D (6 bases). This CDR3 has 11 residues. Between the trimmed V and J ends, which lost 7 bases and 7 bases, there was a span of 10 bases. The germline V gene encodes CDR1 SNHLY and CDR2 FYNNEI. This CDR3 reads CASIIRGTQYF. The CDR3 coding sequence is TGTGCCAGCATTATCAGGGGGACCCAGTACTTC.

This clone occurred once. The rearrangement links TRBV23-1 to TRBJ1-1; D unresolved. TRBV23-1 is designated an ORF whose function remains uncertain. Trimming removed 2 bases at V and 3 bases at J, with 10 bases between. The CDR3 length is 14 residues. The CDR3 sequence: CASSQTPRHTEAFF. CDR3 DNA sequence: TGCGCCAGCAGTCAAACCCCCAGGCACACTGAAGCTTTCTTT.

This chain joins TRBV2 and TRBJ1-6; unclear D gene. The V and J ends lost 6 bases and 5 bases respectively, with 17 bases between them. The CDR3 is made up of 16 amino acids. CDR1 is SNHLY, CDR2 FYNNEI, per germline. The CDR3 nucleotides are TGTGCCAGCAGCATAGACAACCTGCCTCATAATTCACCCCTCCACTTT. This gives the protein CASSIDNLPHNSPLHF.

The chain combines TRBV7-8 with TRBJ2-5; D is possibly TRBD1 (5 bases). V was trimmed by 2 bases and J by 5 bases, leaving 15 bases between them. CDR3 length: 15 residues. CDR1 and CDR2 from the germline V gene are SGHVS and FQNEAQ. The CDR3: CASSLYGDSRETQYF. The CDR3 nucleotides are TGTGCCAGCAGCTTATATGGCGACAGCAGGGAGACCCAGTACTTC.

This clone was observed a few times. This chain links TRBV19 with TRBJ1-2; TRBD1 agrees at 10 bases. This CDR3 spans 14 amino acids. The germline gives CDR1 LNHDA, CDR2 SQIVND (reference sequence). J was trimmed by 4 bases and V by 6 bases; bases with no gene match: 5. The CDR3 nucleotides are TGTGCCAGTAGGACAGGGGGCAGCGGCTATGGCTACACCTTC. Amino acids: CASRTGGSGYGYTF.